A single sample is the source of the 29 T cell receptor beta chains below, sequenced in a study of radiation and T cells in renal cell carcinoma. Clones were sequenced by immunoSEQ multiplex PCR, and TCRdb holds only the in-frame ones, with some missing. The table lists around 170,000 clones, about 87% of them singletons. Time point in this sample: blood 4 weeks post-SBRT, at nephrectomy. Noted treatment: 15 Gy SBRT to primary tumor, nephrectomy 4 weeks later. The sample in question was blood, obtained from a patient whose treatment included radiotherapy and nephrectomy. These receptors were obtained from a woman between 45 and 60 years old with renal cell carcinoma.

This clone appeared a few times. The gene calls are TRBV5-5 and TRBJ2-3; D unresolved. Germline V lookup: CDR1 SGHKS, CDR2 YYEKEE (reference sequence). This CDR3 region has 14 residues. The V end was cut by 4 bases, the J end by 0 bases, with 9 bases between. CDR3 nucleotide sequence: TGTGCCAGCAGCCCCCTGACTAGCACAGATACGCAGTATTTT. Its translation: CASSPLTSTDTQYF.

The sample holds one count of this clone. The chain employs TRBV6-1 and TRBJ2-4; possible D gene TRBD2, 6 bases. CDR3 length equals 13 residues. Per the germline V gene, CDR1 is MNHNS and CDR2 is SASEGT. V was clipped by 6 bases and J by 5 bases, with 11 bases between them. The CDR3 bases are TGTGCCAGCAGGGCCCGCGGGGAAAACATTCAGTACTTC. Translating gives CASRARGENIQYF.

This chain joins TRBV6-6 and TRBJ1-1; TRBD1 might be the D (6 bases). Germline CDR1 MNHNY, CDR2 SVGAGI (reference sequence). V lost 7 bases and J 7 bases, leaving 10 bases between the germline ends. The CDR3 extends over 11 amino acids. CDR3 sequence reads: CASNLGGEAFF. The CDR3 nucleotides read TGTGCCAGCAACCTAGGGGGTGAAGCTTTCTTT.

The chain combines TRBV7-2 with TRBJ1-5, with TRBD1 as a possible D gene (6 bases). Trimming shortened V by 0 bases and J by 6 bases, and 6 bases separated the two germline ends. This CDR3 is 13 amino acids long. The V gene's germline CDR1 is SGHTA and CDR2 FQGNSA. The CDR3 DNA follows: TGTGCCAGCAGCTTAGCCAGGGGTCAGCCCCAGCATTTT. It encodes CASSLARGQPQHF.

Here the CDR3 DNA reads TGTGCCAGCAGCCCCCCCCTCTTAACAGATACGCAGTATTTT. This translates into CASSPPLLTDTQYF. The genes are TRBV13 and TRBJ2-3; no firm D call. Trimming removed 5 bases at V and 3 bases at J, with 12 bases between. Per germline, CDR1 PRHDT and CDR2 FYEKMQ (reference sequence). The CDR3 is 14 residues long.

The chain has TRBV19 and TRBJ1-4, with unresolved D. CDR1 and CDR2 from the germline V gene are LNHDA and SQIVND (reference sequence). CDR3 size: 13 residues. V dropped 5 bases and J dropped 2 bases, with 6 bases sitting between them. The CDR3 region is CASSVGTNEKLFF. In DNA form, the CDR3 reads TGTGCCAGTAGTGTCGGGACTAATGAAAAACTGTTTTTT. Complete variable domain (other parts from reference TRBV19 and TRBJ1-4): DGGITQSPKYLFRKEGQNVTLSCEQNLNHDAMYWYRQDPGQGLRLIYYSQIVNDFQKGDIAEGYSVSREKKESFPLTVTSAQKNPTAFYLCASSVGTNEKLFFGSGTQLSVL.

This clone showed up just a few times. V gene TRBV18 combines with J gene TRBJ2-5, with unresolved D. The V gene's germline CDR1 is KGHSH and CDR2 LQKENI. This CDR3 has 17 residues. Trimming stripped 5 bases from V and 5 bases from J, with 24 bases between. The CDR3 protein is CASSGLGRSKGKETQYF. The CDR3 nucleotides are TGTGCCAGCTCAGGTTTGGGCCGATCAAAGGGCAAGGAGACCCAGTACTTC. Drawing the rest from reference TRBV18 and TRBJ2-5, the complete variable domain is NAGVMQNPRHLVRRRGQEARLRCSPMKGHSHVYWYRQLPEEGLKFMVYLQKENIIDESGMPKERFSAEFPKEGPSILRIQQVVRGDSAAYFCASSGLGRSKGKETQYFGPGTRLLVL.

Written as DNA, the CDR3 is TGTGCCAGCAGCTTAGGTCCCCTACGGGGAGCTTTCTTT. Protein product: CASSLGPLRGAFF. The chain links TRBV7-9 to TRBJ1-1; D unresolved. V was pared by 1 base and J by 10 bases, with 13 bases between. Germline CDR1 is SEHNR and CDR2 is FQNEAQ (reference sequence). The CDR3 length is 13 residues.

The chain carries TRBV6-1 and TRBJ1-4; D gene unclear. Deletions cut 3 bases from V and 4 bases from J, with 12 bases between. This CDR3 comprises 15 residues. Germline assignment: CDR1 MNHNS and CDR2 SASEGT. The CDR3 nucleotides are TGTGCCAGCAGTGACCTGGGGAACCGTAATGAAAAACTGTTTTTT. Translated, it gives CASSDLGNRNEKLFF.

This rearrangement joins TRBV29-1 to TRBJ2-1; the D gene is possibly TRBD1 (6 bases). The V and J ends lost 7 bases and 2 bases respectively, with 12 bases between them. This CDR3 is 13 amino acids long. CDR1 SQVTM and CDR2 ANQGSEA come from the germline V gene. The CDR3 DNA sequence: TGCAGCGCTAACAGGGTTGCCTACAATGAGCAGTTCTTC. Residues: CSANRVAYNEQFF.

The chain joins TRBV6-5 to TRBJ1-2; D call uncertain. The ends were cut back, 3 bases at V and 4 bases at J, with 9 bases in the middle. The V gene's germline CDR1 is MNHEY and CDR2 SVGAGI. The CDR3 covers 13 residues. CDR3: CASSYRHGYGYTF. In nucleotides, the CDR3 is TGTGCCAGCAGTTATAGACACGGCTATGGCTACACCTTC.

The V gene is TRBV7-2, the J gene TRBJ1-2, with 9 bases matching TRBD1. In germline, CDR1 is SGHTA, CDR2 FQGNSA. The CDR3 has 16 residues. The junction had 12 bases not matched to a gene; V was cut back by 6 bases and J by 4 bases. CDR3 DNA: TGTGCCAGCAGTCCCGACTCCGGGACAGGGAGCTATGGCTACACCTTC. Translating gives CASSPDSGTGSYGYTF.

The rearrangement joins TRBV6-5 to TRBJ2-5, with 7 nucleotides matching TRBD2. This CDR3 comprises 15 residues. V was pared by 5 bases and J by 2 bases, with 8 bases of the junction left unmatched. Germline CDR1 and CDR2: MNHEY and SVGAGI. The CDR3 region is CASSPPTSAQETQYF. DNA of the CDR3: TGTGCCAGCAGTCCACCTACTAGCGCTCAAGAGACCCAGTACTTC.

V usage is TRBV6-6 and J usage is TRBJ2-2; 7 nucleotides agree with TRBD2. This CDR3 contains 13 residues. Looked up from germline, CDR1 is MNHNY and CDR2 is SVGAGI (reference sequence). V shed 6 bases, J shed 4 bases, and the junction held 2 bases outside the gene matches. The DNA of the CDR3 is TGTGCCAGCAGGACGGGGGGCACCGGGGAGCTGTTTTTT. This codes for CASRTGGTGELFF.

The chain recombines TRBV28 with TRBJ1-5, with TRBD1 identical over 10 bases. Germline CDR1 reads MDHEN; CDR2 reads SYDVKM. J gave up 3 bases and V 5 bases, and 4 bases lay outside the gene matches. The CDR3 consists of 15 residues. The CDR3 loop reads CASSGTGAANQPQHF. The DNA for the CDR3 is TGTGCCAGCAGTGGGACAGGGGCAGCCAATCAGCCCCAGCATTTT.

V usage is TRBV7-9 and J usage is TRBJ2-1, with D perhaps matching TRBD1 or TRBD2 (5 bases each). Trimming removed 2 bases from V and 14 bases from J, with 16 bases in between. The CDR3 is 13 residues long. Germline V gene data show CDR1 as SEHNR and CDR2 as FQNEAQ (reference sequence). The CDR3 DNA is TGTGCCAGCAGCTTACAGGGACGGCCTAAAAAGTTCTTC. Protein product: CASSLQGRPKKFF.

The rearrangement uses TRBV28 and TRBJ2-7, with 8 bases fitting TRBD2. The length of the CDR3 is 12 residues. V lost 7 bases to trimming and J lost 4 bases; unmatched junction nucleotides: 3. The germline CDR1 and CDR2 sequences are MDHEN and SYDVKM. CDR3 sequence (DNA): TGTGCCAGCACGGGGGGGTCATACGAGCAGTACTTC. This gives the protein CASTGGSYEQYF.

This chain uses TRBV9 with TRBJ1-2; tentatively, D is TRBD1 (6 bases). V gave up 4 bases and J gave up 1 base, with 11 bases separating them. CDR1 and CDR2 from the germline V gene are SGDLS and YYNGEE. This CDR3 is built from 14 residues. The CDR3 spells CASSPQGLNYGYTF. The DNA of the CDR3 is TGTGCCAGCAGCCCCCAGGGGCTTAACTATGGCTACACCTTC.

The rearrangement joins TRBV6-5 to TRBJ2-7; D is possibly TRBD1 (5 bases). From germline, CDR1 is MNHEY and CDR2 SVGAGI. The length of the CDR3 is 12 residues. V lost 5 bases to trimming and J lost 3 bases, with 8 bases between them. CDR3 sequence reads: CASSPGNYEQYF. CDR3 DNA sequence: TGTGCCAGCAGTCCAGGGAACTACGAGCAGTACTTC.

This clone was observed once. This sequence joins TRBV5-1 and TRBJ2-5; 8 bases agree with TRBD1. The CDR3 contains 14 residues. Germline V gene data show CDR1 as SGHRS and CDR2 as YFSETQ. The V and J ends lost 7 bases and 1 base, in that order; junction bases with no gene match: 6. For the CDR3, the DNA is TGCGCCAGCGAAGGACAGGGACTCCAAGAGACCCAGTACTTC. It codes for CASEGQGLQETQYF. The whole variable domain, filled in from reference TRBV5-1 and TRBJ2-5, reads KAGVTQTPRYLIKTRGQQVTLSCSPISGHRSVSWYQQTPGQGLQFLFEYFSETQRNKGNFPGRFSGRQFSNSRSEMNVSTLELGDSALYLCASEGQGLQETQYFGPGTRLLVL.

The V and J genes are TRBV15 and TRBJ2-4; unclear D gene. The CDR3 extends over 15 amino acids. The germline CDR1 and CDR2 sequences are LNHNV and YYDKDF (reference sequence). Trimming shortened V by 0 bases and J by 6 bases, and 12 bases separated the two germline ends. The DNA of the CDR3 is TGTGCCACCAGCAGAGATCTGGGTAGTCGAAACATTCAGTACTTC. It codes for CATSRDLGSRNIQYF.

The CDR3 sequence: CASSPSYRVGYTF. The CDR3 DNA reads as TGTGCCAGCAGTCCATCTTACAGGGTTGGCTACACCTTC. The chain couples TRBV14 to TRBJ1-2; D possibly corresponds to TRBD1 (6 bases). CDR3 length: 13 residues. Looked up from germline, CDR1 is SGHDN and CDR2 is FVKESK. V lost 6 bases and J 7 bases, leaving 15 bases between the germline ends. Together with reference TRBV14 and TRBJ1-2, the CDR3 gives the full variable domain: EAGVTQFPSHSVIEKGQTVTLRCDPISGHDNLYWYRRVMGKEIKFLLHFVKESKQDESGMPNNRFLAERTGGTYSTLKVQPAELEDSGVYFCASSPSYRVGYTFGSGTRLTVV.

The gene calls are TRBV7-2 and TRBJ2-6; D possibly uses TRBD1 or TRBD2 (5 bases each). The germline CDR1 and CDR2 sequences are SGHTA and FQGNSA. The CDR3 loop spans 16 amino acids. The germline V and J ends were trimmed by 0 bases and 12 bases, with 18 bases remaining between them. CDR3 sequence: CASSLAQGIPRGVLTF. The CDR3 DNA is TGTGCCAGCAGCTTAGCCCAGGGTATCCCGAGGGGCGTCCTGACTTTC.

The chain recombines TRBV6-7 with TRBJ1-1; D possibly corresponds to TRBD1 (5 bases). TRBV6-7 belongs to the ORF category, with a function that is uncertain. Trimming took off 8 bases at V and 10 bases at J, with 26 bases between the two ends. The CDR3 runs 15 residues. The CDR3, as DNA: TGTGCCAGCGGCGGGAGGGGATTGGGGTTTGATGGAGCTTTCTTT. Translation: CASGGRGLGFDGAFF.

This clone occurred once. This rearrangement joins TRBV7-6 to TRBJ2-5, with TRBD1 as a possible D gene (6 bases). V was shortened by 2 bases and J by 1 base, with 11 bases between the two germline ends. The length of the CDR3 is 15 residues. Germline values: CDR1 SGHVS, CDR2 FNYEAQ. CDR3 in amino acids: CASSLKGGVQETQYF. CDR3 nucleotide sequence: TGTGCCAGCAGCTTAAAAGGGGGAGTCCAAGAGACCCAGTACTTC. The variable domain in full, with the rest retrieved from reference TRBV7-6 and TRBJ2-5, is GAGVSQSPRYKVTKRGQDVALRCDPISGHVSLYWYRQALGQGPEFLTYFNYEAQQDKSGLPNDRFSAERPEGSISTLTIQRTEQRDSAMYRCASSLKGGVQETQYFGPGTRLLVL.

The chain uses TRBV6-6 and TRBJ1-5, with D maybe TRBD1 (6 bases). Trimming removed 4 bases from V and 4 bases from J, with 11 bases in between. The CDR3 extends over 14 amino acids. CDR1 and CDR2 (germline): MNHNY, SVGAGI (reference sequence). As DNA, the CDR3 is TGTGCCAGCAGTTTCTACAGGGATAATCAGCCCCAGCATTTT. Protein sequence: CASSFYRDNQPQHF.

The CDR3 region has the DNA TGCGCCAGCCTACCCACAGGGGTCTCTGAAGCTTTCTTT. It translates to CASLPTGVSEAFF. V gene TRBV5-1 combines with J gene TRBJ1-1, with TRBD1 identical over 7 bases. J lost 6 bases, V lost 7 bases, and 9 bases had no gene match. Germline CDR1 reads SGHRS; CDR2 reads YFSETQ. The CDR3 length is 13 residues.

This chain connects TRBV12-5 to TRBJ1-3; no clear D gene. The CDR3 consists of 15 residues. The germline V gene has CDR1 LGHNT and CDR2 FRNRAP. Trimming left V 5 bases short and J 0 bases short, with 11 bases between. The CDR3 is CASGIGPFSGNTIYF. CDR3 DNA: TGTGCTAGTGGTATAGGACCCTTCTCTGGAAACACCATATATTTT.

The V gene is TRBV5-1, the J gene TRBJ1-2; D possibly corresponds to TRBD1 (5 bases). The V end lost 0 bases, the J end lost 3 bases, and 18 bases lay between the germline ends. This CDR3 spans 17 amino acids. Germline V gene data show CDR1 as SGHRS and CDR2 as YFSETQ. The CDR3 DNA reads TGCGCCAGCAGCTTGGCTTCTAGGCCCACAGGCGACTATGGCTACACCTTC. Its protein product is CASSLASRPTGDYGYTF. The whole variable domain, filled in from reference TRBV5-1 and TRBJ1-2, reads KAGVTQTPRYLIKTRGQQVTLSCSPISGHRSVSWYQQTPGQGLQFLFEYFSETQRNKGNFPGRFSGRQFSNSRSEMNVSTLELGDSALYLCASSLASRPTGDYGYTFGSGTRLTVV.